This T cell receptor (beta chain) came from a study of blood T cell repertoires in COVID-19. Study at large: COVID-19 samples, acute and convalescent, were from the United States, Italy and Spain. PBMCs, B-cell-depleted T cells, or T cells provided the cDNA or gDNA that made up the material.

In germline, CDR1 is MNHNS, CDR2 SASEGT. The CDR3 contains 13 residues. V was pared by 1 base and J by 6 bases, with 7 bases between. The table came from immunoSEQ multiplex PCR; TCRdb's copy has only in-frame clones and leaves some out. Of some 180,000 clones in the sample, approximately 80% were seen once. Recruited during active infection, patients (from Seattle) were subsequently followed longitudinally. The source of this sequence is a woman aged 40 to 55 with COVID-19, enrolled during active disease. Sequencing was performed on peripheral blood. The chain employs TRBV6-1 and TRBJ1-5, with D unclear. The CDR3 region is CASSEGERQPQHF. DNA of the CDR3: TGTGCCAGCAGTGAAGGGGAGCGTCAGCCCCAGCATTTT.